This T cell receptor (beta chain) was recovered during a study of T cells in Graves' hyperthyroidism and ophthalmopathy. The study, taken as a whole, reports: Most thyroid clonotypes expanded above 0.001 appeared in blood too.

Template material for amplifying TCR beta CDR3 regions consisted of RNA transcripts. RT-PCR in the first round (using the HTBI primer set) targeted the TCR CDR3. TCRdb passed the multiplex PCR reads through MiXCR, listing each CDR3 protein once. The table has nearly 750,000 distinct CDR3 sequences, roughly 32% seen once; the top ten hold around 30%. A word on this clonotype: What it binds is not known.

Among the patients, aged 18 to 65, hyperthyroidism was newly diagnosed and had lasted under 2 months. Orbital computed tomography and thyroid ultrasound, together with serum TRAb and thyroxine and clinical symptoms, were used for diagnoses. The source of the PBMCs was over 8.5 ml of fresh peripheral blood. The CDR3 spans 16 residues. The germline V gene has CDR1 SEHNR and CDR2 FQNEAQ (reference sequence). V was clipped by 5 bases and J by 3 bases; unmatched bases: 7. This rearrangement joins TRBV7-9 to TRBJ1-4; 9 bases align to TRBD1. The source is a woman aged 40 to 50 with Graves' hyperthyroidism. Sequencing was carried out using blood. CDR3 bases: TGTGCCAGCAGCCCCTTAGGGACAGGGTCTAATGAAAAACTGTTTTTT. This sequence encodes CASSPLGTGSNEKLFF. The variable domain in full, completed from reference TRBV7-9 and TRBJ1-4, reads DTGVSQNPRHKITKRGQNVTFRCDPISEHNRLYWYRQTLGQGPEFLTYFQNEAQLEKSRLLSDRFSAERPKGSFSTLEIQRTEQGDSAMYLCASSPLGTGSNEKLFFGSGTQLSVL.